Presented here are 24 T cell receptor beta chains from one specimen sequenced in a study of blood T cell repertoires in COVID-19. Measured with immunoSEQ multiplex PCR; TCRdb has only the in-frame clones, and not every one. The table has hundreds of thousands of clones, approximately 86% seen once. The sequenced material came from peripheral blood. These receptors were taken from a woman under 40 with acute or convalescent COVID-19.

The genes are TRBV5-1 and TRBJ2-7, with a possible D match to TRBD2 (6 bases). In germline, CDR1 is SGHRS, CDR2 YFSETQ. V was cut by 4 bases and J by 8 bases, with 19 bases left in between. This CDR3 region has 14 residues. The CDR3: CASSLQVRDSKQYF. As DNA, the CDR3 is TGCGCCAGCAGCCTCCAGGTCCGGGACTCCAAGCAGTACTTC.

This chain joins TRBV25-1 and TRBJ1-2, with D maybe TRBD1 (5 bases). V was trimmed by 1 base and J by 2 bases, leaving 11 bases between them. The CDR3 length is 15 residues. Germline lookup yields CDR1 MGHDK and CDR2 SYGVNS. CDR3 DNA sequence: TGTGCCAGCAGTGAATGGGGCAGAAACAACTATGGCTACACCTTC. Translation: CASSEWGRNNYGYTF.

The rearrangement uses TRBV30 and TRBJ1-1, with a possible D match to TRBD1 (6 bases). V was pared by 5 bases and J by 5 bases, with 15 bases between. CDR1 and CDR2 from the germline V gene are GTSNPN and SVGIG (reference sequence). The CDR3 totals 13 residues. CDR3 coding DNA: TGTGCCTGGGACGCAGGGGTCGGGACTGAAGCTTTCTTT. Translation: CAWDAGVGTEAFF.

The V call is TRBV19, the J call TRBJ2-1, with 10 bases fitting TRBD2. Per the germline V gene, CDR1 is LNHDA and CDR2 is SQIVND (reference sequence). The V segment lost 4 bases and the J segment 7 bases; nucleotides outside the gene matches: 7. CDR3 size: 15 residues. DNA of the CDR3: TGTGCCAGTAGTACCTCTAGCGGGAGTTCGAATGAGCAGTTCTTC. Translated, it gives CASSTSSGSSNEQFF.

This clone showed up just once. The J gene is TRBJ2-2, the V gene TRBV19; TRBD1 matches 9 bases. J was trimmed by 2 bases and V by 5 bases; bases with no gene match: 12. The germline CDR1 and CDR2 sequences are LNHDA and SQIVND (reference sequence). This CDR3 is built from 18 residues. The CDR3 region has the DNA TGTGCCAGTAGTGCTCGATCTCCGGGACAGGGTAACACCGGGGAGCTGTTTTTT. It specifies CASSARSPGQGNTGELFF.

The V gene is TRBV9, the J gene TRBJ1-2, with TRBD1 as a possible D gene (5 bases). Germline CDR1 and CDR2: SGDLS and YYNGEE. V gave up 0 bases and J gave up 3 bases, with 6 bases separating them. This CDR3 is 13 amino acids long. The CDR3 coding sequence is TGTGCCAGCAGCGTAGGCAGGGACTATGGCTACACCTTC. It encodes CASSVGRDYGYTF.

V is TRBV6-5 and J is TRBJ2-5; no definite D call. Trimming pared 2 bases from V and 5 bases from J, leaving 3 bases between. Germline V gene lookup returns CDR1 MNHEY and CDR2 SVGAGI. This CDR3 spans 11 amino acids. CDR3 nucleotide sequence: TGTGCCAGCAGTTACGGCGAGACCCAGTACTTC. Translation gives CASSYGETQYF.

The rearrangement joins TRBV24-1 to TRBJ2-7; 8 nucleotides align to TRBD2. J lost 5 bases, V lost 9 bases, and 17 bases had no gene match. CDR1 KGHDR and CDR2 SFDVKD come from the germline V gene. This CDR3 contains 16 residues. CDR3 residues: CATSHDRVAGLDEQYF. CDR3 nucleotides: TGTGCCACCTCACACGATCGGGTAGCGGGATTAGACGAGCAGTACTTC.

The rearrangement joins TRBV6-1 to TRBJ1-6; possible D gene TRBD1, 5 bases. Germline lookup yields CDR1 MNHNS and CDR2 SASEGT. Trimming stripped 3 bases from V and 7 bases from J, with 10 bases between. CDR3 length: 14 residues. CDR3 protein: CASSETVGNSPLHF. The CDR3 bases are TGTGCCAGCAGTGAGACAGTAGGGAATTCACCCCTCCACTTT.

The V call is TRBV5-4, the J call TRBJ2-3; 8 positions match TRBD2. From germline, CDR1 is SGHNT and CDR2 YYREEE (reference sequence). The ends lost 4 bases at V and 3 bases at J; junction bases unmatched: 19. This CDR3 region has 19 residues. CDR3: CASSRAPGSGSLRTDTQYF. The CDR3, as DNA: TGTGCCAGCAGCCGGGCCCCGGGAAGCGGGAGTCTGAGGACAGATACGCAGTATTTT.

The chain employs TRBV9 and TRBJ2-1, with TRBD2 matching 12 bases. CDR3 length equals 17 residues. J was trimmed by 3 bases and V by 0 bases; bases with no gene match: 4. Germline V gene lookup returns CDR1 SGDLS and CDR2 YYNGEE. Written as DNA, the CDR3 is TGTGCCAGCAGCGTAGGACTAGCGGGAGAGGTCTACAATGAGCAGTTCTTC. Translating it yields CASSVGLAGEVYNEQFF.

V is TRBV5-6 and J is TRBJ1-5; TRBD1 aligns across 10 bases. Trimming at V came to 2 bases and at J to 4 bases, leaving 3 bases not matched to a gene. CDR3 length: 15 residues. Germline V gives CDR1 SGHDT, CDR2 YYEEEE. CDR3 nucleotides: TGTGCCAGCAGCTTTAGACAGGGGGCAAATCAGCCCCAGCATTTT. Protein product: CASSFRQGANQPQHF.

The chain combines TRBV2 with TRBJ1-1; TRBD1 agrees at 9 bases. The CDR3 has 18 amino acids. The ends lost 3 bases at V and 3 bases at J; junction bases unmatched: 14. CDR1 is SNHLY and CDR2 is FYNNEI in the germline V gene. The CDR3 here is CASSEMTGGTMSDTEAFF. The CDR3 DNA sequence: TGTGCCAGCAGTGAGATGACAGGGGGTACTATGTCGGACACTGAAGCTTTCTTT.

This sequence joins TRBV6-2 or TRBV6-3 and TRBJ1-2; D ambiguous. CDR3 length: 15 residues. Germline CDR1 is MNHEY and CDR2 is SVGEGT. Trimming pared 2 bases from V and 0 bases from J, leaving 10 bases between. CDR3 coding DNA: TGTGCCAGCAGTTACCCCATATCGGCTAACTATGGCTACACCTTC. Residues: CASSYPISANYGYTF.

This clone was found a few times. The chain recombines TRBV5-4 with TRBJ2-2; D possibly corresponds to TRBD1 (6 bases). Germline assignment: CDR1 SGHNT and CDR2 YYREEE (reference sequence). V was clipped by 4 bases and J by 5 bases, with 9 bases between them. The CDR3 length is 13 residues. This CDR3 reads CASSHRVTGELFF. CDR3 in DNA: TGTGCCAGCAGCCACAGGGTTACCGGGGAGCTGTTTTTT.

The V call is TRBV20-1, the J call TRBJ2-3; 8 nucleotides agree with TRBD2. V gave up 3 bases and J gave up 10 bases; unmatched junction bases: 3. CDR3 length: 11 amino acids. Germline CDR1 reads DFQATT; CDR2 reads SNEGSKA (reference sequence). The CDR3 DNA reads TGCAGTGCTAGGAGCGGGAGTTCGCAGTATTTT. Residues: CSARSGSSQYF.

The J gene is TRBJ1-6, the V gene TRBV10-1, with D maybe TRBD1 (5 bases). Germline V lookup: CDR1 WNHNN, CDR2 SYGVQD (reference sequence). The CDR3 runs to 13 residues. V lost 8 bases to trimming and J lost 7 bases, with 12 bases between them. CDR3 nucleotide sequence: TGCGCCAGCCCCGGCAGGGCGAATTCACCCCTCCACTTT. Protein: CASPGRANSPLHF.

The rearrangement uses TRBV25-1 and TRBJ1-5, with D possibly TRBD1 on 6 matching bases. The CDR3 length is 16 residues. Germline V CDR1 and CDR2: MGHDK, SYGVNS. V lost 3 bases and J 0 bases, leaving 12 bases between the germline ends. CDR3 in DNA: TGTGCCAGCAGTGATGGGCCAGGGGATAGCAATCAGCCCCAGCATTTT. It codes for CASSDGPGDSNQPQHF.

This clone has only one observation. The gene calls are TRBV6-5 and TRBJ2-7; 7 positions agree with TRBD1. V dropped 5 bases and J dropped 5; count of bases not matched to a gene: 9. CDR3 length: 14 residues. Germline CDR1 and CDR2: MNHEY and SVGAGI. CDR3 nucleotides: TGTGCCAGCAGTCTCGACAGGGTGGTAAACGAGCAGTACTTC. Translating gives CASSLDRVVNEQYF.

The chain carries TRBV5-1 and TRBJ1-3; D is possibly TRBD1 (6 bases). Trimming took 2 bases from V and 2 from J, leaving 8 bases between them. The germline CDR1 and CDR2 sequences are SGHRS and YFSETQ. CDR3 size: 14 residues. The CDR3 spells CASSLTGTGNTIYF. Here the CDR3 DNA reads TGCGCCAGCAGCTTAACAGGGACTGGAAACACCATATATTTT.

J is TRBJ2-1 and V is TRBV5-4; a weak D match, TRBD2 (5 bases). Germline V gene data show CDR1 as SGHNT and CDR2 as YYREEE (reference sequence). CDR3 length equals 16 residues. The V end was cut by 4 bases, the J end by 3 bases, with 17 bases between. The DNA for the CDR3 is TGTGCCAGCAGCCTAGCAGAAAGGAGTGGCTACAATGAGCAGTTCTTC. Its protein product is CASSLAERSGYNEQFF.

V usage is TRBV29-1 and J usage is TRBJ2-5; the match to TRBD2 covers 8 bases. Germline V gives CDR1 SQVTM, CDR2 ANQGSEA. This CDR3 is built from 13 residues. After removal of 7 bases from V and 5 bases from J, the junction contained 9 bases not matched to a gene. DNA for the CDR3: TGCAGCGGAGGACTAGCAGGTGCGGAGACCCAGTACTTC. Its protein is CSGGLAGAETQYF. Together with reference TRBV29-1 and TRBJ2-5, the CDR3 gives the full variable domain: SAVISQKPSRDICQRGTSLTIQCQVDSQVTMMFWYRQQPGQSLTLIATANQGSEATYESGFVIDKFPISRPNLTFSTLTVSNMSPEDSSIYLCSGGLAGAETQYFGPGTRLLVL.

This clone was seen more than once but under ten times. The V gene is TRBV30, the J gene TRBJ2-7, with a possible D match to TRBD2 (5 bases). V gave up 4 bases and J gave up 0 bases, with 16 bases separating them. The CDR3 covers 15 residues. The germline V gene has CDR1 GTSNPN and CDR2 SVGIG (reference sequence). The CDR3 reads CAWMPGSIASYEQYF. In DNA form, the CDR3 reads TGTGCCTGGATGCCGGGGAGTATCGCCTCCTACGAGCAGTACTTC.

V is TRBV19 and J is TRBJ2-7, with D possibly TRBD1 on 5 matching bases. V lost 3 bases, J lost 1 base, and 16 bases lay in between. Germline V gives CDR1 LNHDA, CDR2 SQIVND (reference sequence). The CDR3 is made up of 16 amino acids. The CDR3 nucleotides are TGTGCCAGTAGTATTGGCACAGGCCGCAGGTCCTACGAGCAGTACTTC. Translated, it gives CASSIGTGRRSYEQYF.